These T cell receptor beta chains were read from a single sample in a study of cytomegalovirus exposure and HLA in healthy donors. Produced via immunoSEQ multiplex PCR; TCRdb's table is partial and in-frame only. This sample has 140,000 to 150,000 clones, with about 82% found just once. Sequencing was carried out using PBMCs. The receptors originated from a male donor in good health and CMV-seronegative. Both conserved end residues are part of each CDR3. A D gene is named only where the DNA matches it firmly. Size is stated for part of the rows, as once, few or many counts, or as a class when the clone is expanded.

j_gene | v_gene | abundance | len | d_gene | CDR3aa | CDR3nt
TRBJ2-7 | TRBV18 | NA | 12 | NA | CASSLQNYEQYF | TGTGCCAGCTCACTTCAGAACTACGAGCAGTACTTC
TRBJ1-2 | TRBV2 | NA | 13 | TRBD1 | CASSGTGLDGYTF | TGTGCCAGCAGTGGGACAGGGTTAGATGGCTACACCTTC
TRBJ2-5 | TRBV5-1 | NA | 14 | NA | CASSFGSGQETQYF | TGCGCCAGCAGCTTCGGGAGTGGACAAGAGACCCAGTACTTC
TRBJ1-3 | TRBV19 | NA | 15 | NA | CASRRQDRSGNTIYF | TGTGCCAGTAGGAGACAGGACCGCTCTGGAAACACCATATATTTT
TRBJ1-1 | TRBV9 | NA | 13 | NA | CASSVEPGREAFF | TGTGCCAGCAGCGTAGAACCAGGGCGTGAAGCTTTCTTT
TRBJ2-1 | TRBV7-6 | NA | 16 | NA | CASSFSPATTGNEQFF | TGTGCCAGCAGCTTTTCCCCCGCGACTACCGGGAATGAGCAGTTCTTC
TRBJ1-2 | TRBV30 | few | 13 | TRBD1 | CAWRQTGGYGYTF | TGTGCCTGGAGGCAGACAGGGGGCTATGGCTACACCTTC
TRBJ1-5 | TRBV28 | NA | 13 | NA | CASRVPTNQPQHF | TGTGCCAGCAGGGTGCCGACTAATCAGCCCCAGCATTTT
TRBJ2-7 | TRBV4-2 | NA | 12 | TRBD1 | CASSPGQYEQYF | TGTGCCAGCAGCCCGGGACAGTACGAGCAGTACTTC
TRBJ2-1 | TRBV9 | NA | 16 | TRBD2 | CASSVALSGGYNEQFF | TGTGCCAGCAGCGTAGCTCTTAGCGGGGGGTACAATGAGCAGTTCTTC
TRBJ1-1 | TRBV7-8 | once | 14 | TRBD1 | CASSEGALNTEAFF | TGTGCCAGCAGCGAGGGGGCACTGAACACTGAAGCTTTCTTT